This T cell receptor beta chain is drawn from a study of response to subunit inactivated influenza vaccine. In its sample, this clonotype was seen many times. Its antigen is currently unknown. Trimming pared 3 bases from V and 4 bases from J, leaving 18 bases between. Germline V CDR1 and CDR2: SGHTA, FQGNSA. The CDR3 is made up of 17 amino acids. Points from the study as a whole: After each seasonal influenza vaccination, few new T cells are recruited, the authors suggested.

TCRdb passed the RT-PCR reads through MiXCR, listing each CDR3 protein once. This table holds over 650,000 distinct CDR3 sequences, less than 20% found once. The clonotype originates from a man aged 50 or older who received an inactivated influenza vaccine. The starting material was PBMCs from blood, obtained approximately 5 days after vaccination. The gene calls are TRBV7-2 and TRBJ2-2, with a weak D call TRBD2 (5 bases). CDR3 in DNA: TGTGCCAGCAGCTTTGGAAACGGCGTAGCGTCCACCGGGGAGCTGTTTTTT. Amino acids: CASSFGNGVASTGELFF.